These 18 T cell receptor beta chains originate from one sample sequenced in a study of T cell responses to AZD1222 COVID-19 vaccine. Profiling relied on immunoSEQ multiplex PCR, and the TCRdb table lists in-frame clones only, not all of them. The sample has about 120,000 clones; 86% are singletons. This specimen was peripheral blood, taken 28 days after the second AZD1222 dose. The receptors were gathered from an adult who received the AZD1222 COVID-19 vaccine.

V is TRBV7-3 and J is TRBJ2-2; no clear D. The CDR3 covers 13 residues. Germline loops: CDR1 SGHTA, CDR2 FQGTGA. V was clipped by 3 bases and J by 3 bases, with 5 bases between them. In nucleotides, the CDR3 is TGTGCCAGCAGCTTGGAGTACACCGGGGAGCTGTTTTTT. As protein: CASSLEYTGELFF.

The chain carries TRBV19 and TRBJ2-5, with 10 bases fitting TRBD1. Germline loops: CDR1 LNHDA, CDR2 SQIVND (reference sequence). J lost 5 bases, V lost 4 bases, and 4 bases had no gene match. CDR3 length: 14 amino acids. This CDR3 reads CASSTDRGRETQYF. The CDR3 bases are TGTGCCAGTAGTACCGACAGGGGGCGCGAGACCCAGTACTTC.

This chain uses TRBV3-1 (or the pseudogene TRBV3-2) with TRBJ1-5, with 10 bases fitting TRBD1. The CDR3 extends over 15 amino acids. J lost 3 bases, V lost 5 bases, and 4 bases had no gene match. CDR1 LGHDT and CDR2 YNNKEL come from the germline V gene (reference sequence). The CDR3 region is CASSWGQGNNQPQHF. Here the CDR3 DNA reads TGTGCCAGCAGCTGGGGACAGGGGAACAATCAGCCCCAGCATTTT.

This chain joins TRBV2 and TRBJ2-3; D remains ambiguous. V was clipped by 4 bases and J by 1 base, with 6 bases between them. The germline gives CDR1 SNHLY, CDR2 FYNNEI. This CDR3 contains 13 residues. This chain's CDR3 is CASSVQGTDTQYF. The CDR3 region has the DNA TGTGCCAGCAGTGTTCAGGGCACAGATACGCAGTATTTT.

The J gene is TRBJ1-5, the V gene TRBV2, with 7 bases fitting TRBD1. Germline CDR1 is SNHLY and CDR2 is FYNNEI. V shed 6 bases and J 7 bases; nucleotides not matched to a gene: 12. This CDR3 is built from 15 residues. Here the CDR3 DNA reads TGTGCCAGCAGCGGGGAGAGGGGGCGAGAACAGCCCCAGCATTTT. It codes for CASSGERGREQPQHF.

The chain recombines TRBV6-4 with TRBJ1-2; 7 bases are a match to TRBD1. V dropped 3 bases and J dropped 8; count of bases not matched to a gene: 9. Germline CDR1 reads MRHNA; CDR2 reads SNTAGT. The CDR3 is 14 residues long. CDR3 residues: CASSDSTGETGYTF. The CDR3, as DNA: TGTGCCAGCAGTGATTCCACAGGGGAAACAGGCTACACCTTC.

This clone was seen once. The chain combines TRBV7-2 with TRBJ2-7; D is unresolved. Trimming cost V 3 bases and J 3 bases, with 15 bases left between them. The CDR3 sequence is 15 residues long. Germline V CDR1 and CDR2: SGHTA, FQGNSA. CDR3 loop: CASSFSWLDRYEQYF. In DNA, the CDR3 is TGTGCCAGCAGCTTTAGTTGGCTAGACCGCTACGAGCAGTACTTC.

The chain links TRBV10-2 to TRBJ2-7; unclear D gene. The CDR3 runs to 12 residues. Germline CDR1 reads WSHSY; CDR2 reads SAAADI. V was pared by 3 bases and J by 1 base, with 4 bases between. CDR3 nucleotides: TGCGCCAGCAGTGATGGTTCCTACGAGCAGTACTTC. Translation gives CASSDGSYEQYF.

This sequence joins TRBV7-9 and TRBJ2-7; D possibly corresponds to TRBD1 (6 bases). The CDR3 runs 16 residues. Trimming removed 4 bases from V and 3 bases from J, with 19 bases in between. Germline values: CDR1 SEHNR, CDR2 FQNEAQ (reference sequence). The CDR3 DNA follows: TGTGCCAGCAGCTATGATCCGGGACACTTCCTCTACGAGCAGTACTTC. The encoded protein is CASSYDPGHFLYEQYF.

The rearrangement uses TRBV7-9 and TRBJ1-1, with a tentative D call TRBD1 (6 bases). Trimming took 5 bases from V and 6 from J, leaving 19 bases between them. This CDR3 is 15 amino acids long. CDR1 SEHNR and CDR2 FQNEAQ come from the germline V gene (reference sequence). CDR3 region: CASSLRLPGVAEAFF. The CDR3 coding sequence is TGTGCCAGCAGCCTACGGCTTCCAGGGGTTGCTGAAGCTTTCTTT. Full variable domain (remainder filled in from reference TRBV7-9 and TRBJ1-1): DTGVSQNPRHKITKRGQNVTFRCDPISEHNRLYWYRQTLGQGPEFLTYFQNEAQLEKSRLLSDRFSAERPKGSFSTLEIQRTEQGDSAMYLCASSLRLPGVAEAFFGQGTRLTVV.

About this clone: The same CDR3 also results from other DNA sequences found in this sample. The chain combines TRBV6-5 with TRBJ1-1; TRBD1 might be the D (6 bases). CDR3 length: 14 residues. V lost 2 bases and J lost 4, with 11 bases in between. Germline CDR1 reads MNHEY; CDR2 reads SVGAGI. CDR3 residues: CASSYGGRGTEAFF. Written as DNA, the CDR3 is TGTGCCAGCAGTTACGGGGGGCGGGGCACTGAAGCTTTCTTT.

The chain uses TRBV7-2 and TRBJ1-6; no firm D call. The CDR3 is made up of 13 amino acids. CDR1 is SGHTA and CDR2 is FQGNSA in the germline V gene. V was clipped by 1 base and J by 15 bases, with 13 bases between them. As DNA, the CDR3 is TGTGCCAGCAGCTTAGTGGCGGCCCTGGGCCTCCACTTT. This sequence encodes CASSLVAALGLHF.

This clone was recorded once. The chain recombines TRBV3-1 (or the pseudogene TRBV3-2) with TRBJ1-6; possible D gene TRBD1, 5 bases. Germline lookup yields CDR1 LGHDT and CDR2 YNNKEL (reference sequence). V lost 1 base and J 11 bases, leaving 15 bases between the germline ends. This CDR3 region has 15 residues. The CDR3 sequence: CASSQGQPQGAPLHF. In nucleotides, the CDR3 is TGTGCCAGCAGCCAAGGACAGCCCCAGGGAGCACCCCTCCACTTT.

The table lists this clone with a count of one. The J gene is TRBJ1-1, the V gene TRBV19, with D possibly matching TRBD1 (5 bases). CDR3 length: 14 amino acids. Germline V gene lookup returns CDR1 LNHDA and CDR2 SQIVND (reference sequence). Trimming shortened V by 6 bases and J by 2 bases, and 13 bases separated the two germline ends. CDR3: CASSPFRANTEAFF. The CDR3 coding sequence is TGTGCCAGTAGCCCCTTCAGGGCCAACACTGAAGCTTTCTTT.

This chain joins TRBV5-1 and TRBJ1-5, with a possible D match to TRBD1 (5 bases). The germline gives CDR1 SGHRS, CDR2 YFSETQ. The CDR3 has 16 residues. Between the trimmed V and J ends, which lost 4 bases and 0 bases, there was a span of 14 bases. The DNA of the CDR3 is TGCGCCAGCAGCCTCAGACCTGACAGTAGCAATCAGCCCCAGCATTTT. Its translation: CASSLRPDSSNQPQHF.

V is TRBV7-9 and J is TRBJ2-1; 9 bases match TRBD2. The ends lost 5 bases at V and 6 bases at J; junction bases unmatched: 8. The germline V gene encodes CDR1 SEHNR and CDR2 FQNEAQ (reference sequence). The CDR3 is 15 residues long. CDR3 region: CASSRGSGRSNEQFF. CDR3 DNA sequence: TGTGCCAGCAGCCGGGGGAGCGGGAGGTCCAATGAGCAGTTCTTC.

In DNA form, the CDR3 reads TGTGCCACCAGTGAGGGGAACGGGGCCAACGTCCTGACTTTC. It is translated as CATSEGNGANVLTF. This chain links TRBV24-1 with TRBJ2-6; D is unresolved. The germline V gene encodes CDR1 KGHDR and CDR2 SFDVKD. The ends were cut back, 4 bases at V and 4 bases at J, with 7 bases in the middle. This CDR3 has 14 amino acids.

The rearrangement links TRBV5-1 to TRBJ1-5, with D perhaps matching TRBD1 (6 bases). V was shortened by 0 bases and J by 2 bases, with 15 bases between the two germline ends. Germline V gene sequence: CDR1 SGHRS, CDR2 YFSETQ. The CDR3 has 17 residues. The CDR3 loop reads CASSLGGGGFGNQPQHF. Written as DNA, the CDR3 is TGCGCCAGCAGCTTGGGGGGCGGGGGCTTCGGCAATCAGCCCCAGCATTTT.